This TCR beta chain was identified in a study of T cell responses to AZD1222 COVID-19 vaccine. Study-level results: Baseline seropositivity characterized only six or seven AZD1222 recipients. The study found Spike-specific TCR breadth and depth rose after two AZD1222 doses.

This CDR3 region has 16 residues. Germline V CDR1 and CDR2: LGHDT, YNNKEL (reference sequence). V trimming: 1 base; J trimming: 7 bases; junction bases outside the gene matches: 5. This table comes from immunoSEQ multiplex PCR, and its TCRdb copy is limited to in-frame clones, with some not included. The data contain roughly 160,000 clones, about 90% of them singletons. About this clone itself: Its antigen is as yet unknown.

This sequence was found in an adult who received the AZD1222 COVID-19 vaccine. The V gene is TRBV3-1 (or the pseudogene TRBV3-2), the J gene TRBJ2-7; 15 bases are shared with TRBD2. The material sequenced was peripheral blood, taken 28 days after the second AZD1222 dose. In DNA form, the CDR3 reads TGTGCCAGCAGCCAAGGGACTAGCGGGGGGGCTAGGGAGCAGTACTTC. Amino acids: CASSQGTSGGAREQYF.